What follows describes a single T cell receptor (beta chain). These data belong to a study of CD8+ T cells in alopecia areata. At the level of the study: Patients in the treated group were given tofacitinib by mouth, 5 to 10 mg twice a day.

Treatment here: oral pan-JAK inhibitor, 5-10 mg twice daily. It was from PBMCs that CD4+ and CD8+ T cells were sorted. Investigators isolated RNA and reverse transcribed it into cDNA to act as the sequencing template. The assay was immunoSEQ multiplex PCR, and TCRdb's table has in-frame clones only and misses some. Here the sample spans some 220,000 clones, 50% to 70% being singletons. The CDR3 totals 15 residues. The receptor was isolated from a human donor with alopecia areata. This specimen consisted of CD4+ T cells sorted from blood, obtained at week 4, from a patient treated with tofacitinib. The chain is built from TRBV1 and TRBJ2-5; the table's D call, TRBD2, was not checked against the DNA. TRBV1 constitutes a pseudogene. DNA for the CDR3: TGCACCAGCAGCTCACGTAGCGGGGGGGTGGAGACCCAGTACTTC. Its translation is CTSSSRSGGVETQYF.